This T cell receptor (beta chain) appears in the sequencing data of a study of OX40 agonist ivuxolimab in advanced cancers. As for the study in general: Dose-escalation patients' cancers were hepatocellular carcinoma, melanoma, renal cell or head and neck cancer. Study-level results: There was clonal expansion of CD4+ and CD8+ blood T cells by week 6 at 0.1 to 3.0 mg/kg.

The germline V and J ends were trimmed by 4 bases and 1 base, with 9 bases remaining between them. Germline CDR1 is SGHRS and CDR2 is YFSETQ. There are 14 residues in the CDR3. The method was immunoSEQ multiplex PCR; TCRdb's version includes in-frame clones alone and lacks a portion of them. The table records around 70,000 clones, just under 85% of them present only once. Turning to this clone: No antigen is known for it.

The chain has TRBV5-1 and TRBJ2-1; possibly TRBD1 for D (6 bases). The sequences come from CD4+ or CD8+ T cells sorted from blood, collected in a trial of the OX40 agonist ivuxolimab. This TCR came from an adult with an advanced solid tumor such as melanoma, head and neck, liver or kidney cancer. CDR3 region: CASSGGQSYNEQFF. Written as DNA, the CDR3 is TGCGCCAGCAGCGGGGGACAATCCTACAATGAGCAGTTCTTC. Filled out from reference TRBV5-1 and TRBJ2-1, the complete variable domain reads KAGVTQTPRYLIKTRGQQVTLSCSPISGHRSVSWYQQTPGQGLQFLFEYFSETQRNKGNFPGRFSGRQFSNSRSEMNVSTLELGDSALYLCASSGGQSYNEQFFGPGTRLTVL.